These 26 T cell receptor beta chains were sequenced from one sample in a study of identical twins. TCRdb re-derived calls from the 5' RACE reads in MiXCR, one entry per CDR3 protein. The sample has 250,000 or so distinct CDR3 sequences; roughly 7% are singletons. This sample also appeared in a second study, on yellow fever vaccine responses in identical twins.

Material for sequencing was memory (CD45RO+) T cells sorted from blood. These receptors were collected from a woman between 18 and 29 years old in good health.

The sample holds a few counts of this clonotype. The CDR3 loop is CASSVSGESYEQYF. The CDR3 DNA reads TGTGCCAGCAGTGTTAGCGGGGAATCCTACGAGCAGTACTTC. V and J are TRBV6-1 and TRBJ2-7; 8 bases are a match to TRBD2. V trimming: 4 bases; J trimming: 1 base; junction bases outside the gene matches: 3. This CDR3 has 14 amino acids. Per the germline V gene, CDR1 is MNHNS and CDR2 is SASEGT.

This clonotype was detected a few times. The J gene is TRBJ2-1, the V gene TRBV7-8, with TRBD2 matching 8 bases. This CDR3 has 16 residues. Per germline, CDR1 SGHVS and CDR2 FQNEAQ. V was pared by 3 bases and J by 2 bases, with 6 bases of the junction left unmatched. The CDR3 nucleotides read TGTGCCAGCAGCTTCACCGGGACTAGAACCTACAATGAGCAGTTCTTC. It encodes CASSFTGTRTYNEQFF.

This clonotype was picked up many times. The J gene is TRBJ1-5, the V gene TRBV7-2, with D possibly matching TRBD1 (5 bases). The CDR3 covers 17 residues. Germline V gives CDR1 SGHTA, CDR2 FQGNSA. Trimming pared 2 bases from V and 5 bases from J, leaving 19 bases between. CDR3 residues: CASSLPFLAGRDQPQHF. For the CDR3, the DNA is TGTGCCAGCAGCTTACCATTCCTCGCAGGGCGGGATCAGCCCCAGCATTTT. The full variable domain, completed using reference TRBV7-2 and TRBJ1-5, is GAGVSQSPSNKVTEKGKDVELRCDPISGHTALYWYRQSLGQGLEFLIYFQGNSAPDKSGLPSDRFSAERTGGSVSTLTIQRTQQEDSAVYLCASSLPFLAGRDQPQHFGDGTRLSIL.

This clonotype occurred many times. V is TRBV7-6 and J is TRBJ2-3; D not resolved. Germline V CDR1 and CDR2: SGHVS, FNYEAQ. This CDR3 has 14 amino acids. Trimming stripped 5 bases from V and 1 base from J, with 10 bases between. DNA for the CDR3: TGTGCCAGCAGCCCCTCCCGGGGCACAGATACGCAGTATTTT. Its protein product is CASSPSRGTDTQYF.

This clonotype has a count of ten or more. The V and J genes are TRBV3-1 and TRBJ2-1; a possible D gene is TRBD1 (5 bases). This CDR3 has 14 residues. V was trimmed by 4 bases and J by 9 bases, leaving 16 bases between them. Looked up from germline, CDR1 is LGHDT and CDR2 is YNNKEL (reference sequence). The CDR3 DNA sequence: TGTGCCAGCAGCCCTCAGACAGCACGCAGTGAGCAGTTCTTC. It codes for CASSPQTARSEQFF.

The CDR3 DNA reads TGCGCCAGCAGCCAAAGAAGGCGTTTTGTTGCATGGATCTCCTACGAGCAGTACGTC. Encoded protein: CASSQRRRFVAWISYEQYV. J is TRBJ2-7 and V is TRBV4-1; no reliable D call. From germline, CDR1 is MGHRA and CDR2 YSYEKL. This CDR3 contains 19 residues. V lost 2 bases and J lost 0, with 23 bases in between.

This clonotype appeared a few times. The rearrangement uses TRBV7-9 and TRBJ2-1; perhaps TRBD2 as D (5 bases). Germline lookup yields CDR1 SEHNR and CDR2 FQNEAQ (reference sequence). This CDR3 spans 14 amino acids. V shed 5 bases and J shed 5 bases, with 13 bases lying between them. CDR3 bases: TGTGCCAGCAGCGCGACGCTAGCCAACAATGAGCAGTTCTTC. Protein: CASSATLANNEQFF. Combining the CDR3 with reference TRBV7-9 and TRBJ2-1 gives the whole variable domain DTGVSQNPRHKITKRGQNVTFRCDPISEHNRLYWYRQTLGQGPEFLTYFQNEAQLEKSRLLSDRFSAERPKGSFSTLEIQRTEQGDSAMYLCASSATLANNEQFFGPGTRLTVL.

This clonotype appeared a few times. The V gene is TRBV5-1, the J gene TRBJ2-2; 7 bases match TRBD1. The germline gives CDR1 SGHRS, CDR2 YFSETQ. The J segment lost 2 bases and the V segment lost 5 bases, leaving 6 bases of the junction unmatched. There are 15 residues in the CDR3. CDR3 amino acids: CASSFWDSNTGELFF. The CDR3 bases are TGCGCCAGCAGTTTCTGGGACAGTAACACCGGGGAGCTGTTTTTT.

This clonotype was recorded at least ten times. The rearrangement joins TRBV12-3 or TRBV12-4 to TRBJ2-7; 7 bases align to TRBD1. The CDR3 covers 14 residues. With V trimmed by 7 bases and J by 0 bases, 6 bases remained unmatched. In DNA, the CDR3 is TGTGCCAGCAAACCGGGACAGAGCTCCTACGAGCAGTACTTC. This sequence encodes CASKPGQSSYEQYF.

This clonotype was observed many times. V and J are TRBV11-2 and TRBJ2-7; no firm D call. Germline V gene lookup returns CDR1 SGHAT and CDR2 FQNNGV. V was pared by 2 bases and J by 2 bases, with 13 bases between. The CDR3 length is 15 residues. CDR3 DNA sequence: TGTGCCAGCAGCTTATTTATCCACCTTCCCTACGAGCAGTACTTC. It yields the protein CASSLFIHLPYEQYF.

This clonotype turned up a few times. The chain combines TRBV29-1 with TRBJ1-2; TRBD1 aligns across 7 bases. The CDR3 runs to 11 residues. CDR1 and CDR2 (germline): SQVTM, ANQGSEA. Trimming took 7 bases from V and 6 from J; bases not matched to a gene: 5. CDR3 protein: CSETTGDGYTF. In nucleotides, the CDR3 is TGCAGCGAGACTACAGGGGATGGCTACACCTTC. Full variable domain (outside the CDR3, taken from reference TRBV29-1 and TRBJ1-2): SAVISQKPSRDICQRGTSLTIQCQVDSQVTMMFWYRQQPGQSLTLIATANQGSEATYESGFVIDKFPISRPNLTFSTLTVSNMSPEDSSIYLCSETTGDGYTFGSGTRLTVV.

This clonotype occurred many times. The chain has TRBV20-1 and TRBJ1-6, with D maybe TRBD1 (5 bases). The CDR3 is 13 amino acids. The germline CDR1 and CDR2 sequences are DFQATT and SNEGSKA (reference sequence). The ends were cut back, 5 bases at V and 10 bases at J, with 15 bases in the middle. The CDR3 DNA reads as TGCAGTGCTCGAGGGGACGCGGGGTCACCCCTCCACTTT. It translates to CSARGDAGSPLHF.

Only a few counts were recorded for this clonotype. This chain links TRBV6-5 with TRBJ1-6; D unresolved. With 2 bases removed from V and 2 bases from J, the gap between germline ends came to 13 bases. From germline, CDR1 is MNHEY and CDR2 SVGAGI. The CDR3 has 17 amino acids. The CDR3 DNA follows: TGTGCCAGCAGTTACGCTTCGCCGGGGACCTATAATTCACCCCTCCACTTT. Translation: CASSYASPGTYNSPLHF.

In this sample, this clonotype turned up many times. DNA for the CDR3: TGCAGTGCTAGCCGGACAGTCAATCAGCCCCAGCATTTT. It translates to CSASRTVNQPQHF. The V gene is TRBV20-1, the J gene TRBJ1-5; D is perhaps TRBD1 (6 bases). The CDR3 runs 13 residues. From germline, CDR1 is DFQATT and CDR2 SNEGSKA (reference sequence). Trimming shortened V by 3 bases and J by 3 bases, and 9 bases separated the two germline ends.

The genes are TRBV29-1 and TRBJ2-6; 7 bases are shared with TRBD1. The CDR3 has 14 amino acids. The V gene end was trimmed by 6 bases and the J gene end by 2 bases; junction bases not matched to a gene: 4. From germline, CDR1 is SQVTM and CDR2 ANQGSEA. In DNA, the CDR3 is TGCAGCGTACAGGGGCACCCTGGGGCCAACGTCCTGACTTTC. It specifies CSVQGHPGANVLTF.

This chain joins TRBV15 and TRBJ2-3; maybe TRBD1 (5 bases). The CDR3 totals 19 residues. Germline V gives CDR1 LNHNV, CDR2 YYDKDF (reference sequence). V gave up 3 bases and J gave up 2 bases, with 24 bases separating them. For the CDR3, the DNA is TGTGCCACCAGCAGGCAGGGCTACGAAGCCGGAACAAACACAGATACGCAGTATTTT. Its translation is CATSRQGYEAGTNTDTQYF.

This clonotype showed up just a few times. V gene TRBV10-3 combines with J gene TRBJ2-1; D gene uncertain. The CDR3 consists of 16 residues. Germline assignment: CDR1 ENHRY and CDR2 SYGVKD. Trimming took off 2 bases at V and 0 bases at J, with 11 bases between the two ends. The CDR3 spells CAISEGVSSSYNEQFF. The CDR3 nucleotides read TGTGCCATCAGTGAGGGGGTTTCTAGCTCCTACAATGAGCAGTTCTTC.

This clonotype was observed at least ten times. The J gene is TRBJ2-1, the V gene TRBV14; D perhaps matches TRBD2 (7 bases). Germline CDR1 reads SGHDN; CDR2 reads FVKESK. V lost 0 bases and J lost 3, with 15 bases in between. The CDR3 spans 17 residues. The CDR3 sequence is CASSQERGDYIYNEQFF. For the CDR3, the DNA is TGTGCCAGCAGCCAAGAAAGGGGGGACTATATCTACAATGAGCAGTTCTTC.

The chain carries TRBV7-9 and TRBJ2-3, with TRBD2 matching over 16 bases. The CDR3 totals 17 residues. The V gene's germline CDR1 is SEHNR and CDR2 FQNEAQ (reference sequence). V lost 4 bases and J lost 4; bases outside the gene matches: 5. Here the CDR3 DNA reads TGTGCCAGCAGCTATGGGACTAGCGGGGGGGCCTCAGATACGCAGTATTTT. It yields the protein CASSYGTSGGASDTQYF.

This clonotype has a count of ten or more. The chain employs TRBV7-9 and TRBJ1-4; the D is unclear. The V and J ends lost 4 bases and 3 bases respectively, with 12 bases between them. Germline CDR1 SEHNR, CDR2 FQNEAQ (reference sequence). CDR3 length equals 15 residues. This CDR3 is CASSSEGGANEKLFF. The CDR3 nucleotides are TGTGCCAGCAGCTCCGAGGGTGGGGCTAATGAAAAACTGTTTTTT.

This clonotype was seen a few times. The rearrangement joins TRBV27 to TRBJ2-2; 8 bases align to TRBD2. The CDR3 runs to 14 residues. CDR1 and CDR2 (germline): MNHEY, SMNVEV (reference sequence). The ends lost 1 base at V and 8 bases at J; junction bases unmatched: 3. CDR3 bases: TGTGCCAGCAGTTTATGGGCTAGCGGGGGGGAGCTGTTTTTT. Amino acids: CASSLWASGGELFF.

The CDR3: CASSIRGTNQETQYF. The CDR3 nucleotides are TGTGCCAGTAGTATTAGAGGGACAAACCAAGAGACCCAGTACTTC. V gene TRBV19 combines with J gene TRBJ2-5, with a possible D match to TRBD1 (6 bases). V dropped 3 bases and J dropped 0 bases, with 11 bases sitting between them. Germline lookup yields CDR1 LNHDA and CDR2 SQIVND (reference sequence). The CDR3 extends over 15 amino acids.

This clonotype was observed many times. The chain is built from TRBV5-1 and TRBJ2-7, with 10 bases lining up with TRBD2. This CDR3 is 14 amino acids long. Trimming at V came to 3 bases and at J to 5 bases, leaving 5 bases not matched to a gene. Germline loops: CDR1 SGHRS, CDR2 YFSETQ. CDR3 sequence (DNA): TGCGCCAGCAGCTGGAGGCTAGCGGGAGACGAGCAGTACTTC. This sequence encodes CASSWRLAGDEQYF. The variable domain in full, completed from reference TRBV5-1 and TRBJ2-7, reads KAGVTQTPRYLIKTRGQQVTLSCSPISGHRSVSWYQQTPGQGLQFLFEYFSETQRNKGNFPGRFSGRQFSNSRSEMNVSTLELGDSALYLCASSWRLAGDEQYFGPGTRLTVT.

This clonotype was seen at least ten times. The CDR3, as DNA: TGTGCCAGCAGTTCCCGGACGGGAAAGTTATACTACGAGCAGTACTTC. The encoded protein is CASSSRTGKLYYEQYF. J is TRBJ2-7 and V is TRBV12-3 or TRBV12-4; a possible D gene is TRBD2 (5 bases). V gave up 4 bases and J gave up 3 bases, with 19 bases separating them. The CDR3 extends over 16 amino acids.

This clonotype was found many times. The chain recombines TRBV7-6 with TRBJ2-3, with D perhaps TRBD2 (5 bases). The CDR3 is 17 amino acids. Trimming pared 1 base from V and 0 bases from J, leaving 14 bases between. Germline CDR1 reads SGHVS; CDR2 reads FNYEAQ. DNA for the CDR3: TGTGCCAGCAGCTTAGGTCCGGGAACAGCAAGCACAGATACGCAGTATTTT. Protein sequence: CASSLGPGTASTDTQYF.

The J gene is TRBJ1-1, the V gene TRBV20-1; 8 bases match TRBD1. CDR1 is DFQATT and CDR2 is SNEGSKA in the germline V gene (reference sequence). Germline trimming cut 0 bases from V and 1 base from J; bases unmatched to any gene: 1. The CDR3 runs 14 residues. In DNA form, the CDR3 reads TGCAGTGCTAGAGAGGGACAGGCGAACACTGAAGCTTTCTTT. The encoded protein is CSAREGQANTEAFF.